Listed below are T cell receptor beta chains from one sample, sequenced in a study of T cell responses to AZD1222 COVID-19 vaccine. Here immunoSEQ multiplex PCR was the method, and the copy in TCRdb shows in-frame clones only, minus some. The table shows some 99,000 clones, with 70% to 85% occurring only once. Specimen: peripheral blood, collected 28 days after the second AZD1222 dose. These receptors all stem from an adult who received the AZD1222 COVID-19 vaccine. CDR3s include the opening cysteine and the closing phenylalanine or tryptophan. The order of the fields is J gene, D gene, clone size, V gene, CDR3 protein, CDR3 DNA. D genes are given only for firm matches. Expanded clones get a size class; other rows say once, few or many, or leave the size out.

j_gene: TRBJ1-5; d_gene: .; abundance: few; v_gene: TRBV20-1; CDR3aa: CSASPSKGKNQPQHF; CDR3nt: TGCAGTGCTAGTCCCTCCAAGGGGAAGAATCAGCCCCAGCATTTT
j_gene: TRBJ1-1; d_gene: .; abundance: few; v_gene: TRBV12-5; CDR3aa: CASGLVRGSPEAFF; CDR3nt: TGTGCTAGTGGTTTGGTAAGGGGCTCCCCTGAAGCTTTCTTT
j_gene: TRBJ2-7; d_gene: .; abundance: .; v_gene: TRBV7-3; CDR3aa: CASSLQGGVGEQYF; CDR3nt: TGTGCCAGCAGCTTACAGGGCGGAGTAGGCGAGCAGTACTTC
j_gene: TRBJ2-3; d_gene: .; abundance: .; v_gene: TRBV12-3/TRBV12-4; CDR3aa: CASTKSDTQYF; CDR3nt: TGTGCCAGCACGAAGAGTGATACGCAGTATTTT
j_gene: TRBJ2-3; d_gene: .; abundance: .; v_gene: TRBV5-1; CDR3aa: CASSLDGTDTQYF; CDR3nt: TGCGCCAGCAGCTTGGACGGCACAGATACGCAGTATTTT
j_gene: TRBJ2-3; d_gene: .; abundance: once; v_gene: TRBV2; CDR3aa: CASSEPGYSTDTQYF; CDR3nt: TGTGCCAGCAGTGAACCGGGGTACAGCACAGATACGCAGTATTTT
j_gene: TRBJ1-2; d_gene: TRBD1; abundance: .; v_gene: TRBV3-1/TRBV3-2; CDR3aa: CASRRQGVGGYTF; CDR3nt: TGTGCCAGCAGAAGACAGGGGGTGGGTGGCTACACCTTC
j_gene: TRBJ2-7; d_gene: .; abundance: few; v_gene: TRBV28; CDR3aa: CATLEGYEQYF; CDR3nt: TGTGCCACCTTGGAGGGGTACGAGCAGTACTTC
j_gene: TRBJ2-7; d_gene: TRBD1; abundance: once; v_gene: TRBV7-9; CDR3aa: CASSVDRGISYEQYF; CDR3nt: TGTGCCAGCAGCGTCGACAGGGGTATTTCCTACGAGCAGTACTTC
j_gene: TRBJ2-3; d_gene: .; abundance: .; v_gene: TRBV6-5; CDR3aa: CASTPTGTDTQYF; CDR3nt: TGTGCCAGCACCCCAACGGGGACAGATACGCAGTATTTT
j_gene: TRBJ2-7; d_gene: TRBD2; abundance: .; v_gene: TRBV6-5; CDR3aa: CASRPPRGEYF; CDR3nt: TGTGCCAGCAGACCCCCGCGGGGGGAGTACTTC
j_gene: TRBJ2-7; d_gene: .; abundance: .; v_gene: TRBV6-1; CDR3aa: CASSEQLGYEQYF; CDR3nt: TGTGCCAGCAGTGAACAACTCGGCTACGAGCAGTACTTC
j_gene: TRBJ2-2; d_gene: .; abundance: .; v_gene: TRBV11-2; CDR3aa: CASSSTGEGELFF; CDR3nt: TGTGCCAGCAGCTCGACCGGGGAGGGGGAGCTGTTTTTT
j_gene: TRBJ2-7; d_gene: .; abundance: .; v_gene: TRBV21-1; CDR3aa: CESGRTYEQYF; CDR3nt: TGTGAGTCGGGCAGAACCTACGAGCAGTACTTC
j_gene: TRBJ2-1; d_gene: TRBD2; abundance: .; v_gene: TRBV5-1; CDR3aa: CASSSVAGISYNEQFF; CDR3nt: TGCGCCAGCAGCTCTGTAGCGGGCATATCCTACAATGAGCAGTTCTTC
j_gene: TRBJ2-1; d_gene: .; abundance: .; v_gene: TRBV18; CDR3aa: CASSPPRDSSYNEQFF; CDR3nt: TGTGCCAGCTCACCACCCAGGGATAGCTCCTACAATGAGCAGTTCTTC
j_gene: TRBJ1-4; d_gene: .; abundance: .; v_gene: TRBV27; CDR3aa: CASSLAGSTNEKLFF; CDR3nt: TGTGCCAGCAGTTTAGCAGGGTCGACTAATGAAAAACTGTTTTTT
j_gene: TRBJ1-6; d_gene: TRBD1; abundance: .; v_gene: TRBV5-4; CDR3aa: CASSEDRGLGSPLHF; CDR3nt: TGTGCCAGCAGCGAGGACAGGGGGCTGGGTTCACCCCTCCACTTT
j_gene: TRBJ2-3; d_gene: TRBD1; abundance: .; v_gene: TRBV7-9; CDR3aa: CAKRPITGGNSTDTQYF; CDR3nt: TGTGCCAAACGGCCGATTACAGGGGGCAATAGCACAGATACGCAGTATTTT
j_gene: TRBJ2-7; d_gene: .; abundance: .; v_gene: TRBV12-3/TRBV12-4; CDR3aa: CASSPLHAYEQYF; CDR3nt: TGTGCCAGCAGTCCCTTACACGCCTACGAGCAGTACTTC
j_gene: TRBJ2-1; d_gene: .; abundance: many; v_gene: TRBV18; CDR3aa: CASSPPAAVRGRYNEQFF; CDR3nt: TGTGCCAGCTCACCACCGGCTGCGGTTAGAGGGCGTTACAATGAGCAGTTCTTC
j_gene: TRBJ1-2; d_gene: TRBD1; abundance: .; v_gene: TRBV12-3/TRBV12-4; CDR3aa: CASSDRVYGYTF; CDR3nt: TGTGCCAGCAGTGACAGGGTATATGGCTACACCTTC
j_gene: TRBJ1-1; d_gene: .; abundance: .; v_gene: TRBV6-6; CDR3aa: CASSYSAGTVNTEAFF; CDR3nt: TGTGCCAGCAGTTACTCCGCGGGGACGGTGAACACTGAAGCTTTCTTT
j_gene: TRBJ1-4; d_gene: TRBD1; abundance: .; v_gene: TRBV5-1; CDR3aa: CASSLGGTASNEKLFF; CDR3nt: TGCGCCAGCAGCTTGGGGGGGACAGCCAGTAATGAAAAACTGTTTTTT
j_gene: TRBJ1-1; d_gene: .; abundance: .; v_gene: TRBV21-1; CDR3aa: CASSKGARHDTEAFF; CDR3nt: TGTGCCAGCAGCAAAGGCGCGAGACACGACACTGAAGCTTTCTTT
j_gene: TRBJ2-3; d_gene: .; abundance: .; v_gene: TRBV7-9; CDR3aa: CASSGLRISGVRTDTQYF; CDR3nt: TGTGCCAGCAGCGGCCTGAGGATTTCAGGGGTTAGGACAGATACGCAGTATTTT
j_gene: TRBJ1-3; d_gene: .; abundance: .; v_gene: TRBV4-1; CDR3aa: CASSHRLGSGNTIYF; CDR3nt: TGCGCCAGCAGCCATAGATTGGGGTCGGGAAACACCATATATTTT
j_gene: TRBJ2-3; d_gene: .; abundance: .; v_gene: TRBV5-1; CDR3aa: CASSLLGDTQYF; CDR3nt: TGCGCCAGCAGCTTGTTGGGAGATACGCAGTATTTT
j_gene: TRBJ1-1; d_gene: .; abundance: .; v_gene: TRBV11-2; CDR3aa: CASSTALGRPEAFF; CDR3nt: TGTGCCAGCAGCACAGCGCTAGGGCGGCCTGAAGCTTTCTTT
j_gene: TRBJ1-1; d_gene: .; abundance: .; v_gene: TRBV10-3; CDR3aa: CATRTPNTEAFF; CDR3nt: TGTGCCACCAGGACACCGAACACTGAAGCTTTCTTT
j_gene: TRBJ2-1; d_gene: .; abundance: .; v_gene: TRBV12-3/TRBV12-4; CDR3aa: CASSLGDNEQFF; CDR3nt: TGTGCCAGCAGTTTGGGGGACAATGAGCAGTTCTTC
j_gene: TRBJ1-6; d_gene: .; abundance: once; v_gene: TRBV19; CDR3aa: CASSKEGSPLHF; CDR3nt: TGTGCCAGTAGTAAAGAGGGTTCACCCCTCCACTTT
j_gene: TRBJ2-7; d_gene: TRBD1; abundance: .; v_gene: TRBV28; CDR3aa: CASSFFRGQSYEQYF; CDR3nt: TGTGCCAGCAGTTTTTTCCGGGGACAGTCCTACGAGCAGTACTTC
j_gene: TRBJ2-7; d_gene: .; abundance: .; v_gene: TRBV28; CDR3aa: CASRGETGEQYF; CDR3nt: TGTGCCAGCAGAGGGGAAACGGGTGAGCAGTACTTC
j_gene: TRBJ2-3; d_gene: .; abundance: .; v_gene: TRBV7-9; CDR3aa: CASSFGPSGDTQYF; CDR3nt: TGTGCCAGCAGCTTTGGACCATCAGGCGATACGCAGTATTTT
j_gene: TRBJ2-3; d_gene: .; abundance: .; v_gene: TRBV7-2; CDR3aa: CASSSKRPLRTQYF; CDR3nt: TGTGCCAGCAGCTCCAAGCGCCCATTACGGACGCAGTATTTT
j_gene: TRBJ1-4; d_gene: .; abundance: many; v_gene: TRBV5-1; CDR3aa: CASSLQHGTNEKLFF; CDR3nt: TGCGCCAGCAGCTTGCAGCATGGGACTAATGAAAAACTGTTTTTT
j_gene: TRBJ1-4; d_gene: .; abundance: .; v_gene: TRBV15; CDR3aa: CATSRGPANEKLFF; CDR3nt: TGTGCCACCAGCAGAGGCCCCGCTAATGAAAAACTGTTTTTT
j_gene: TRBJ2-6; d_gene: .; abundance: .; v_gene: TRBV4-3; CDR3aa: CASSPAAGANVLTF; CDR3nt: TGCGCCAGCAGCCCGGCCGCTGGGGCCAACGTCCTGACTTTC
j_gene: TRBJ2-2; d_gene: .; abundance: .; v_gene: TRBV11-3; CDR3aa: CASSSWGTGELFF; CDR3nt: TGTGCCAGCAGCTCCTGGGGGACCGGGGAGCTGTTTTTT
j_gene: TRBJ2-7; d_gene: TRBD2; abundance: .; v_gene: TRBV6-2/TRBV6-3; CDR3aa: CASSQKIAGGYEQYF; CDR3nt: TGTGCCAGCAGTCAAAAGATAGCGGGAGGCTACGAGCAGTACTTC